A selection of T cell receptor beta chains follows, all from one sample in a study of T-cell memory formation after mild COVID-19. Each CDR3 protein is one row after TCRdb ran MiXCR on the 5' RACE reads. Of about 350,000 distinct CDR3 sequences listed, roughly 15% are singletons. The specimen was PBMCs or a T cell subset sorted from them (not recorded which). The receptors were gathered from a man aged 18 to 30 who had mild COVID-19 (a few samples of this study predate the infection). Cell type and time point are not known. CDR3s include the opening cysteine and the closing phenylalanine or tryptophan. D genes are given only for firm matches. The listing skips clone size in some rows; elsewhere it reads once, few, many or a size class.

J gene: TRBJ2-3
clone size: -
V gene: TRBV20-1
D gene: -
CDR3 protein: CSLKPGPRPYF
CDR3 DNA: TGCAGCCTCAAACCGGGACCTCGGCCTTATTTT

J gene: TRBJ2-1
clone size: few
V gene: TRBV12-3/TRBV12-4
D gene: -
CDR3 protein: CASSPYGGGVGEQFF
CDR3 DNA: TGTGCCAGCAGTCCATATGGAGGGGGGGTCGGTGAGCAGTTCTTC

J gene: TRBJ1-3
clone size: -
V gene: TRBV12-3/TRBV12-4
D gene: -
CDR3 protein: CASRMDSSGNTIYF
CDR3 DNA: TGTGCCAGCAGGATGGACAGCTCTGGAAACACCATATATTTT

J gene: TRBJ1-1
clone size: -
V gene: TRBV12-3/TRBV12-4
D gene: TRBD1
CDR3 protein: CASTPAWDRGTEAFF
CDR3 DNA: TGTGCCAGCACCCCAGCGTGGGACAGGGGAACTGAAGCTTTCTTT

J gene: TRBJ1-1
clone size: few
V gene: TRBV2
D gene: -
CDR3 protein: CASRPVDTEAFF
CDR3 DNA: TGTGCCAGCAGACCTGTCGACACTGAAGCTTTCTTT

J gene: TRBJ2-7
clone size: -
V gene: TRBV5-1
D gene: -
CDR3 protein: CASSFGTAGYEQYF
CDR3 DNA: TGCGCCAGCAGCTTCGGGACGGCGGGCTACGAGCAGTACTTC

J gene: TRBJ2-1
clone size: -
V gene: TRBV4-1
D gene: -
CDR3 protein: CASSQRRGSSYNEQFF
CDR3 DNA: TGCGCCAGCAGCCAACGTCGGGGGAGCTCCTACAATGAGCAGTTCTTC

J gene: TRBJ1-1
clone size: few
V gene: TRBV7-8
D gene: -
CDR3 protein: CASSTHRENTEAFF
CDR3 DNA: TGTGCCAGCAGCACCCACAGGGAGAACACTGAAGCTTTCTTT

J gene: TRBJ1-5
clone size: few
V gene: TRBV10-3
D gene: TRBD1
CDR3 protein: CATRQGWQPQHF
CDR3 DNA: TGTGCCACCCGACAGGGTTGGCAGCCCCAGCATTTT

J gene: TRBJ2-3
clone size: -
V gene: TRBV5-1
D gene: -
CDR3 protein: CASSFQPASTDTQYF
CDR3 DNA: TGCGCCAGCAGCTTCCAACCAGCTAGCACAGATACGCAGTATTTT

J gene: TRBJ2-3
clone size: few
V gene: TRBV2
D gene: -
CDR3 protein: CASSEQSRKGDTQYF
CDR3 DNA: TGTGCCAGCAGTGAACAATCCAGGAAGGGGGATACGCAGTATTTT

J gene: TRBJ1-5
clone size: many
V gene: TRBV7-8
D gene: -
CDR3 protein: CASSYGTGFNQPQHF
CDR3 DNA: TGTGCCAGCAGCTATGGAACAGGGTTCAATCAGCCCCAGCATTTT

J gene: TRBJ1-1
clone size: -
V gene: TRBV18
D gene: -
CDR3 protein: CASSRFGMNTEAFF
CDR3 DNA: TGTGCCAGCTCTCGTTTCGGGATGAACACTGAAGCTTTCTTT

J gene: TRBJ2-3
clone size: few
V gene: TRBV7-9
D gene: -
CDR3 protein: CASSLVPEADTQYF
CDR3 DNA: TGTGCCAGCAGCTTAGTACCAGAAGCAGATACGCAGTATTTT

J gene: TRBJ2-5
clone size: few
V gene: TRBV11-2
D gene: -
CDR3 protein: CASSPQATTQYF
CDR3 DNA: TGTGCCAGCAGCCCCCAAGCTACAACCCAGTACTTC

J gene: TRBJ2-7
clone size: few
V gene: TRBV2
D gene: -
CDR3 protein: CASKVDGFSYEQYF
CDR3 DNA: TGTGCCAGCAAGGTCGACGGCTTCTCCTACGAGCAGTACTTC

J gene: TRBJ1-5
clone size: few
V gene: TRBV20-1
D gene: -
CDR3 protein: CSAYNGSMQPQHF
CDR3 DNA: TGCAGTGCCTACAACGGGTCAATGCAGCCCCAGCATTTT

J gene: TRBJ2-1
clone size: few
V gene: TRBV11-1
D gene: -
CDR3 protein: CASSRTEYYNEQFF
CDR3 DNA: TGTGCCAGCAGCAGGACTGAATACTACAATGAGCAGTTCTTC

J gene: TRBJ2-2
clone size: -
V gene: TRBV6-5
D gene: -
CDR3 protein: CASSYGFAGGELFF
CDR3 DNA: TGTGCCAGCAGTTACGGATTCGCCGGGGGGGAGCTGTTTTTT

J gene: TRBJ1-4
clone size: many
V gene: TRBV4-1
D gene: -
CDR3 protein: CASSQDRRVSNEKLFF
CDR3 DNA: TGCGCCAGCAGCCAAGATCGAAGAGTGTCTAATGAAAAACTGTTTTTT

J gene: TRBJ2-7
clone size: many
V gene: TRBV6-2/TRBV6-3
D gene: -
CDR3 protein: CASSLRTGLTAQYF
CDR3 DNA: TGTGCCAGCAGCCTACGGACCGGACTGACGGCGCAGTACTTC

J gene: TRBJ2-3
clone size: -
V gene: TRBV7-2
D gene: -
CDR3 protein: CASSFQDRITDTQYF
CDR3 DNA: TGTGCCAGCAGCTTCCAGGACAGAATAACAGATACGCAGTATTTT

J gene: TRBJ1-2
clone size: -
V gene: TRBV6-5
D gene: -
CDR3 protein: CASSYGYYGYTF
CDR3 DNA: TGTGCCAGCAGTTACGGTTACTATGGCTACACCTTC

J gene: TRBJ2-5
clone size: few
V gene: TRBV10-3
D gene: -
CDR3 protein: CATSTVQETQYF
CDR3 DNA: TGTGCCACCTCGACAGTCCAAGAGACCCAGTACTTC

J gene: TRBJ1-4
clone size: few
V gene: TRBV4-1
D gene: -
CDR3 protein: CASSQQEVMGEKLFF
CDR3 DNA: TGCGCCAGCAGCCAGCAGGAAGTGATGGGTGAAAAACTGTTTTTT

J gene: TRBJ1-4
clone size: -
V gene: TRBV4-3
D gene: -
CDR3 protein: CASCPGEGEKLFF
CDR3 DNA: TGCGCCAGCTGCCCAGGGGAGGGTGAAAAACTGTTTTTT

J gene: TRBJ1-1
clone size: -
V gene: TRBV9
D gene: TRBD1
CDR3 protein: CASSEGAGGMNTEAFF
CDR3 DNA: TGTGCCAGCAGCGAGGGGGCAGGGGGTATGAACACTGAAGCTTTCTTT

J gene: TRBJ1-4
clone size: -
V gene: TRBV5-5
D gene: -
CDR3 protein: CASSPEWGNEKLFF
CDR3 DNA: TGTGCCAGCAGCCCCGAGTGGGGCAATGAAAAACTGTTTTTT

J gene: TRBJ1-1
clone size: -
V gene: TRBV29-1
D gene: -
CDR3 protein: CSVEEGPNTEAFF
CDR3 DNA: TGCAGCGTTGAGGAGGGACCGAACACTGAAGCTTTCTTT

J gene: TRBJ1-2
clone size: -
V gene: TRBV9
D gene: -
CDR3 protein: CASSETDYGYTF
CDR3 DNA: TGTGCCAGCAGCGAAACAGACTATGGCTACACCTTC

J gene: TRBJ1-2
clone size: -
V gene: TRBV20-1
D gene: -
CDR3 protein: CSVLPGTYGYTF
CDR3 DNA: TGCAGTGTCCTTCCGGGGACCTATGGCTACACCTTC

J gene: TRBJ2-1
clone size: many
V gene: TRBV7-3
D gene: -
CDR3 protein: CASSAQGGSSNEQFF
CDR3 DNA: TGTGCCAGCAGCGCACAGGGAGGGAGTAGCAATGAGCAGTTCTTC

J gene: TRBJ2-7
clone size: -
V gene: TRBV3-1
D gene: -
CDR3 protein: CASSHQAMGRGYEQYF
CDR3 DNA: TGTGCCAGCAGCCATCAAGCGATGGGACGAGGCTACGAGCAGTACTTC

J gene: TRBJ2-7
clone size: -
V gene: TRBV10-3
D gene: TRBD2
CDR3 protein: CAIRAAGGRANEQYF
CDR3 DNA: TGTGCCATCAGGGCGGCCGGCGGGAGGGCCAACGAGCAGTACTTC

J gene: TRBJ2-3
clone size: few
V gene: TRBV9
D gene: -
CDR3 protein: CASSVVGAYTDTQYF
CDR3 DNA: TGTGCCAGCAGCGTAGTAGGGGCTTACACAGATACGCAGTATTTT

J gene: TRBJ2-5
clone size: -
V gene: TRBV9
D gene: -
CDR3 protein: CASSDRGDEETQYF
CDR3 DNA: TGTGCCAGCAGCGATCGCGGGGACGAAGAGACCCAGTACTTC

J gene: TRBJ2-5
clone size: many
V gene: TRBV7-2
D gene: TRBD2
CDR3 protein: CASSLGGSGVGETQYF
CDR3 DNA: TGTGCCAGCAGCTTAGGTGGTAGCGGGGTGGGAGAGACCCAGTACTTC

J gene: TRBJ2-3
clone size: -
V gene: TRBV4-1
D gene: -
CDR3 protein: CASSQNEGPDTQYF
CDR3 DNA: TGCGCCAGCAGCCAAAACGAGGGGCCAGATACGCAGTATTTT

J gene: TRBJ1-4
clone size: few
V gene: TRBV7-3
D gene: -
CDR3 protein: CASSSHVGEKLFF
CDR3 DNA: TGTGCCAGCAGCTCCCACGTGGGTGAAAAACTGTTTTTT

J gene: TRBJ1-5
clone size: -
V gene: TRBV12-3/TRBV12-4
D gene: -
CDR3 protein: CASSPRDRYRQPQHF
CDR3 DNA: TGTGCCAGCAGTCCCCGGGACCGCTATCGGCAGCCCCAGCATTTT

J gene: TRBJ2-1
clone size: few
V gene: TRBV12-5
D gene: -
CDR3 protein: CASGLSPGARGDEQFF
CDR3 DNA: TGTGCTAGTGGTTTGTCCCCAGGGGCAAGAGGCGATGAGCAGTTCTTC

J gene: TRBJ1-1
clone size: -
V gene: TRBV5-1
D gene: -
CDR3 protein: CASSRPPSEAFF
CDR3 DNA: TGCGCCAGCAGCCGTCCCCCATCTGAAGCTTTCTTT

J gene: TRBJ2-5
clone size: few
V gene: TRBV4-3
D gene: TRBD2
CDR3 protein: CASSQAGLAPETQYF
CDR3 DNA: TGCGCCAGCAGCCAAGCGGGACTAGCCCCAGAGACCCAGTACTTC

J gene: TRBJ1-2
clone size: few
V gene: TRBV12-5
D gene: TRBD1
CDR3 protein: CASGFQGGLWGGYTF
CDR3 DNA: TGTGCTAGTGGTTTCCAGGGGGGCCTTTGGGGTGGCTACACCTTC

J gene: TRBJ2-3
clone size: once
V gene: TRBV6-2/TRBV6-3
D gene: TRBD1
CDR3 protein: CASQRDRDTDTQYF
CDR3 DNA: TGTGCCAGTCAACGGGACAGGGACACAGATACGCAGTATTTT

J gene: TRBJ1-3
clone size: few
V gene: TRBV12-3/TRBV12-4
D gene: -
CDR3 protein: CASSLRGTEGNTIYF
CDR3 DNA: TGTGCCAGCAGTTTAAGGGGGACCGAAGGAAACACCATATATTTT

J gene: TRBJ1-5
clone size: few
V gene: TRBV20-1
D gene: -
CDR3 protein: CSAGPPYQPQHF
CDR3 DNA: TGCAGTGCTGGCCCCCCGTATCAGCCCCAGCATTTT

J gene: TRBJ1-6
clone size: few
V gene: TRBV6-5
D gene: -
CDR3 protein: CASSYWGRANSPLHF
CDR3 DNA: TGTGCCAGCAGTTACTGGGGACGGGCGAATTCACCCCTCCACTTT

J gene: TRBJ1-5
clone size: -
V gene: TRBV7-2
D gene: TRBD1
CDR3 protein: CASSRTGGEGQPQHF
CDR3 DNA: TGTGCCAGCAGCCGGACAGGGGGCGAGGGTCAGCCCCAGCATTTT

J gene: TRBJ1-1
clone size: -
V gene: TRBV7-2
D gene: -
CDR3 protein: CASSLARAVTEAFF
CDR3 DNA: TGTGCCAGCAGCTTAGCGAGGGCTGTCACTGAAGCTTTCTTT

J gene: TRBJ2-5
clone size: few
V gene: TRBV5-6
D gene: -
CDR3 protein: CASTIAGSIGETQYF
CDR3 DNA: TGTGCCAGCACGATAGCAGGGTCTATCGGAGAGACCCAGTACTTC

J gene: TRBJ2-7
clone size: few
V gene: TRBV20-1
D gene: -
CDR3 protein: CSARDGGYEQYF
CDR3 DNA: TGCAGTGCTAGAGATGGTGGATACGAGCAGTACTTC

J gene: TRBJ2-6
clone size: -
V gene: TRBV27
D gene: -
CDR3 protein: CASTLGSSGANVLTF
CDR3 DNA: TGTGCCAGCACTCTGGGGAGCTCTGGGGCCAACGTCCTGACTTTC